Listed here is a single T cell receptor (beta chain). The antigen is unknown. In the original workflow: Filtering was not the same, since immunoSEQ gave junction-only sequences without quality scores. Data came from immunoSEQ multiplex PCR; TCRdb stores just in-frame clones and leaves some out. V and J calls plus clone size are reproduced from that table; the DNA served to infer D and trimming. The repertoire holds about 680,000 clones, 90% to 95% seen once, with roughly 24% in the top ten. The naive CD8 population came from CD45RO-negative cells selected for CCR7, without terminally differentiated effector memory CD45RA+ cells. The data were obtained in a study of shared clonotypes between healthy human individuals. CDR3 size: 13 residues. Germline V gene data show CDR1 as MNHEY and CDR2 as SMNVEV (reference sequence). The ends lost 7 bases at V and 4 bases at J; junction bases unmatched: 4. Findings and caveats of the study: All-four-donor shared clonotypes had higher generation probabilities than non-shared clonotypes did. Around 5% was the fraction of naive CD4 clonotypes found shared across several donors. Generally, naive subsets came out with larger estimated richness than memory subsets.

The clonotype was recovered from a man aged 30 to 39 in good health. The V gene is TRBV27, the J gene TRBJ2-1, with 7 bases identical to TRBD2. Sequencing input: naive CD8+ T cells sorted from blood. CDR3 coding DNA: TGTGCCAGCAAGGTGGGAGGGTACAATGAGCAGTTCTTC. Amino acid sequence: CASKVGGYNEQFF.